This T cell receptor beta chain appears in the sequencing data of a study of blood T cell repertoires in COVID-19. At the level of the study: Collection of acute and convalescent COVID-19 samples took place in the United States, Italy and Spain. From T cells, B-cell-depleted T cells, or PBMCs came the material, which was cDNA or gDNA.

Authors' processing steps: Amplifying reference gene primers gave estimates of nucleated cell counts. Assay used: immunoSEQ multiplex PCR; TCRdb lists only in-frame clones, some missing. Clone size and the V and J calls come from that table; the DNA yielded D and trimming. The table shows just over 250,000 clones, with around 86% occurring only once. CDR3 length equals 13 residues. The specimen sequenced was peripheral blood. The V gene is TRBV21-1, the J gene TRBJ2-1; the D call in the table, TRBD1, was not verified against the DNA. TRBV21-1 corresponds to a pseudogene. This clonotype originated in a man aged 35 to 55 who had recovered from COVID-19. The CDR3 region has the DNA TGTGCCAGGGCGGGACAGGGATACAATGAGCAGTTCTTC. This translates into CARAGQGYNEQFF.